A selection of T cell receptor beta chains follows, all from one sample in a study of pediatric ulcerative colitis. Produced via immunoSEQ multiplex PCR; TCRdb's table is partial and in-frame only. The sample lists roughly 70,000 clones, around 85% occurring once. Sequenced: blood. The receptor source for this set is a boy younger than 18 with severe ulcerative colitis. Both conserved end residues are trimmed from each CDR3.

v_call: TRBV14; j_call: TRBJ2-5; cdr3_aa: ASSQDSRETQY
v_call: TRBV10-3; j_call: TRBJ2-1; cdr3_aa: AISGRGPNFNEQF
v_call: TRBV4-2; j_call: TRBJ2-1; cdr3_aa: ASSQDSPAGNEQF
v_call: TRBV7-2; j_call: TRBJ2-7; cdr3_aa: ASSLEFSGFKEY
v_call: TRBV6-1; j_call: TRBJ2-1; cdr3_aa: ASSVGRGRTGEQF
v_call: TRBV5-4; j_call: TRBJ2-3; cdr3_aa: ASSTGTGQSTDTQY
v_call: TRBV27; j_call: TRBJ1-1; cdr3_aa: ASSPDLGIDTEAF
v_call: TRBV2; j_call: TRBJ2-3; cdr3_aa: ASSEIGTDTQY
v_call: TRBV20-1; j_call: TRBJ2-1; cdr3_aa: SASSSGEQF
v_call: TRBV7-2; j_call: TRBJ2-7; cdr3_aa: ASSPTVYEQY